What follows are 7 T cell receptor beta chains derived from one specimen sequenced in a study of cytomegalovirus exposure and HLA in healthy donors. Primers included in the PCR were 60 Vbeta and 13 Jbeta primers. TCRdb keeps only in-frame clones here, not all; method: immunoSEQ multiplex PCR. The repertoire holds 95,000 to 130,000 clones, with around a tenth as singletons. Input material: PBMCs. Source of these receptors: a man aged 30-40 years in good health and CMV-seronegative.

CDR3 in amino acids: CASSRQENTGELFF. CDR3 coding DNA: TGTGCCAGCTCTAGACAGGAGAACACCGGGGAGCTGTTTTTT. The chain has TRBV7-8 and TRBJ2-2; weak D call: TRBD1 (6 bases). V was cut by 8 bases and J by 1 base, with 11 bases left in between. The germline gives CDR1 SGHVS, CDR2 FQNEAQ. This CDR3 has 14 residues.

The chain uses TRBV2 and TRBJ1-4; 7 positions match TRBD1. The germline V gene encodes CDR1 SNHLY and CDR2 FYNNEI. This CDR3 spans 16 amino acids. Unmatched junction bases numbered 10, after V lost 7 bases and J lost 2 bases. Here the CDR3 DNA reads TGTGCCAGCATTAGAGGCAGGGGGGATACTAATGAAAAACTGTTTTTT. This encodes CASIRGRGDTNEKLFF.

This clone was counted between two and nine times. The rearrangement uses TRBV2 and TRBJ1-1, with D unclear. Germline assignment: CDR1 SNHLY and CDR2 FYNNEI. V gave up 4 bases and J gave up 3 bases, with 3 bases separating them. The length of the CDR3 is 11 residues. Here the CDR3 reads CASSVDTEAFF. CDR3 in DNA: TGTGCCAGCAGTGTCGACACTGAAGCTTTCTTT.

A few counts support this clone. This chain uses TRBV5-1 with TRBJ1-4, with a possible D match to TRBD1 (5 bases). V shed 3 bases and J shed 7 bases, with 16 bases lying between them. CDR3 size: 15 residues. Looked up from germline, CDR1 is SGHRS and CDR2 is YFSETQ. CDR3 in amino acids: CASSSERGRVEKLFF. CDR3 nucleotides: TGCGCCAGCAGCTCGGAGCGGGGCCGGGTTGAAAAACTGTTTTTT. Filled out from reference TRBV5-1 and TRBJ1-4, the complete variable domain reads KAGVTQTPRYLIKTRGQQVTLSCSPISGHRSVSWYQQTPGQGLQFLFEYFSETQRNKGNFPGRFSGRQFSNSRSEMNVSTLELGDSALYLCASSSERGRVEKLFFGSGTQLSVL.

This clone turned up a few times. This chain connects TRBV5-1 to TRBJ2-1; 13 positions agree with TRBD2. CDR1 and CDR2 (germline): SGHRS, YFSETQ. With V trimmed by 4 bases and J by 8 bases, 6 bases remained unmatched. CDR3 length: 15 amino acids. CDR3 in DNA: TGCGCCAGCAGCGATACTAGCGGGAGGGATGATGAGCAGTTCTTC. This codes for CASSDTSGRDDEQFF.

This clone was picked up a small number of times. The chain carries TRBV7-8 and TRBJ1-1, with D possibly matching TRBD1 (5 bases). Per the germline V gene, CDR1 is SGHVS and CDR2 is FQNEAQ. This CDR3 has 12 residues. Trimming pared 0 bases from V and 8 bases from J, leaving 7 bases between. The CDR3 loop is CASSLAGGEAFF. CDR3 sequence (DNA): TGTGCCAGCAGCTTAGCGGGGGGAGAAGCTTTCTTT.

To note about this clone: The CDR3 end shows no conserved phenylalanine or tryptophan, and so a read error is likely. V is TRBV7-3 and J is TRBJ1-1; D perhaps matches TRBD1 (5 bases). Germline V lookup: CDR1 SGHTA, CDR2 FQGTGA. Deletions cut 6 bases from V and 1 base from J, with 12 bases between. The CDR3 contains 14 residues. This CDR3 reads CASSLQGPNTEAFV. CDR3 sequence (DNA): TGTGCCAGCAGTCTTCAGGGCCCGAACACTGAAGCTTTCGTT.